The present TCR beta chain was sequenced within a study of identifying expanded T cells in peripheral blood. This table comes from immunoSEQ multiplex PCR, and its TCRdb copy is limited to in-frame clones, with some not included. The sample lists over 85,000 clones; around 88% were seen once. Study-wide results and caveats: Roughly 1.2 clones differed between technical replicates, versus approximately 16 and 19 over time.

A remark on this clone: Its antigen is undetermined.

Germline CDR1 is SGHDN and CDR2 is FVKESK. This CDR3 comprises 18 residues. J lost 7 bases, V lost 0 bases, and 16 bases had no gene match. This sequence was found in a person between 18 and 75 years old in good health. Sequencing was performed on blood. This sequence joins TRBV14 and TRBJ2-3; 7 bases map to TRBD2. Here the CDR3 DNA reads TGTGCCAGCAGCCAAGAGGGGCCTAGCGGCGGAGTCTTCAATACGCAGTATTTT. It encodes CASSQEGPSGGVFNTQYF.